The subject of this entry is one T cell receptor beta chain. Its antigen is currently unknown. Trimming stripped 8 bases from V and 1 base from J, with 15 bases between. The CDR3 is 14 residues long. Germline loops: CDR1 MNHEY, CDR2 SMNVEV (reference sequence). This record belongs to a study of long-term antiretroviral therapy in people with HIV. Version v3.0 of the immunoSEQ assay was performed at survey level. The protocol was immunoSEQ multiplex PCR, while the TCRdb copy is restricted to in-frame clones and leaves out a portion. The table has more than 25,000 clones, about 97% seen once. General study points: Repertoires in HIV (unlike those of controls) had narrower CDR3 length ranges. Patients on ART gained diversity, which nonetheless stayed below transplant donor controls. It was not possible to obtain data on ART adherence, viral resistance or therapy changes. Sampling of blood ran from the mid-2000s to the late 2010s, and older ART regimens were possibly in use.

The source was unsorted PBMCs, collected 7.6 years after starting antiretroviral therapy. The clonotype comes from a man aged 25 to 45 with HIV. The chain recombines TRBV27 with TRBJ2-7; no clear D gene. As DNA, the CDR3 is TGTGCCAGCCGTTCGCCGTTCTTTTCCTACGAGCAGTACTTC. It is translated as CASRSPFFSYEQYF.